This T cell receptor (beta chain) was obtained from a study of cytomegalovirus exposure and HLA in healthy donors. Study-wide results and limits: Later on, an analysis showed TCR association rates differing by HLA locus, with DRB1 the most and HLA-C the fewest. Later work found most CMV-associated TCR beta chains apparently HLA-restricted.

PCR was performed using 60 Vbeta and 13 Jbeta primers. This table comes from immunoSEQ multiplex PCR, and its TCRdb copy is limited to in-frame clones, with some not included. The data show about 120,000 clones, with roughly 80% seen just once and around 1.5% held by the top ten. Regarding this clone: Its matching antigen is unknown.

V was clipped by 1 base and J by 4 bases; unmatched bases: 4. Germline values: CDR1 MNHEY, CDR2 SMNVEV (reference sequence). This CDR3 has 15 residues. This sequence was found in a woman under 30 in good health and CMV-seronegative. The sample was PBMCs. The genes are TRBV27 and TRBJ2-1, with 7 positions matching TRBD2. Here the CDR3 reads CASSLWGGNYNEQFF. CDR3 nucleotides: TGTGCCAGCAGTTTATGGGGGGGAAATTACAATGAGCAGTTCTTC.